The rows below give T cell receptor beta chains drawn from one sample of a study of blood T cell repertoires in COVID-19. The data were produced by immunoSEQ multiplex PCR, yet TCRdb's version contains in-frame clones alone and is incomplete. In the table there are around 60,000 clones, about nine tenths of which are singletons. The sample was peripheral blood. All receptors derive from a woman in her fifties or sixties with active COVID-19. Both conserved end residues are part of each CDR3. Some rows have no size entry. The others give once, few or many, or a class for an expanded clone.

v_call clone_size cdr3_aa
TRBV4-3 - CASSKRGARGDEQYF
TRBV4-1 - CASRRQGLKDYGYTF
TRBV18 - CASSPAGLSEAFF
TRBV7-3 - CASSPTGYNTEAFF
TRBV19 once CASSMRASGTGTTPRTIYF
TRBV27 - CASSLKGGAWPGELFF
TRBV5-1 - CASSRASGGQSSYEQYF
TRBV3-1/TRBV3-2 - CASSQESRQKYTGELFF
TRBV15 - CATSRVGPTGLNNYGYTF
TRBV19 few CASRGRGQGNQPQHF
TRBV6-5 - CASRSPGVAGYTF
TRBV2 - CASSEVVGVKAFF
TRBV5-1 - CASSSAGGTNTQYF
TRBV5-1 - CASSPGGAGSNEQFF
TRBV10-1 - CASSESYGELFF
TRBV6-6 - CASSYDRVSGYTF
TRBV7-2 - CASSSGTSSYNEQFF